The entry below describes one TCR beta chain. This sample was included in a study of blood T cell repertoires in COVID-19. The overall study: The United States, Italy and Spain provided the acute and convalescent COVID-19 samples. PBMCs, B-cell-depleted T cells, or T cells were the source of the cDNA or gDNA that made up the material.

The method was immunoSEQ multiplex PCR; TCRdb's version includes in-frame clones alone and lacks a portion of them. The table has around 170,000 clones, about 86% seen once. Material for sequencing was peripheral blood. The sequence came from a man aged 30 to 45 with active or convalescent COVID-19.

The DNA of the CDR3 is TGTGCCAGCAGCCCCGGACAGGCACTCATGAACACTGAAGCTTTCTTT. Its translation is CASSPGQALMNTEAFF. The chain links TRBV3-1 (or the pseudogene TRBV3-2) to TRBJ1-1; TRBD1 agrees at 7 bases. Germline V gives CDR1 LGHDT, CDR2 YNNKEL (reference sequence). Trimming at V came to 4 bases and at J to 0 bases, leaving 8 bases not matched to a gene. This CDR3 is built from 16 residues.